Included here is one TCR beta chain sequence, with context. Other DNA sequences in this sample translate to the same CDR3. CDR3 size: 13 residues. The J segment lost 2 bases and the V segment lost 5 bases, leaving 1 base of the junction unmatched. The V gene's germline CDR1 is SNHLY and CDR2 FYNNEI. This entry comes from a study of blood T cell repertoires in COVID-19. Study in general: Sites across the United States, Italy and Spain contributed samples from acute and convalescent COVID-19. PBMCs, B-cell-depleted T cells, or T cells provided the cDNA or gDNA that made up the material.

Methods used by the authors: Amplification with reference gene primers provided the estimates of nucleated cell counts. Clones were sequenced by immunoSEQ multiplex PCR, and TCRdb holds only the in-frame ones, with some missing. V and J calls and clone size are given by that table; D and trimming were obtained from the DNA. This sample has over 200,000 clones, with roughly 87% found just once. The rearrangement uses TRBV2 and TRBJ2-7; 9 nucleotides align to TRBD1. Sequences were obtained from peripheral blood. The TCR comes from a human donor in a cohort sampled during active COVID-19. The CDR3 DNA is TGTGCCAGCAGTACAGGGGGCCCCTACGAGCAGTACTTC. Its translation: CASSTGGPYEQYF.